These T cell receptor beta chains were read from a single sample in a study of blood T cell repertoires in COVID-19. Repertoires were generated with immunoSEQ multiplex PCR, while TCRdb's copy carries only in-frame clones and drops some. The sample has 95,000 or so clones, roughly 76% seen once. Sequenced sample: peripheral blood. These receptor sequences come from a man older than 75 with COVID-19, enrolled during active disease. Each CDR3 is given with its conserved first and last residue. Each record gives: CDR3 protein, CDR3 DNA, V gene, J gene, CDR3 length, D gene, clone size. D genes are given only for firm matches. Clone size, where shown, is once, few, many, or a class for clones that have expanded.

CDR3 protein: CAISEPRGHYEQYF
CDR3 DNA: TGTGCCATCAGTGAGCCGAGGGGGCACTACGAGCAGTACTTC
V gene: TRBV10-3
J gene: TRBJ2-7
CDR3 length: 14
D gene: TRBD1
clone size: -

CDR3 protein: CASSYRTGTGAYEQYF
CDR3 DNA: TGTGCCAGCAGCTATCGTACCGGGACAGGGGCCTACGAGCAGTACTTC
V gene: TRBV7-8
J gene: TRBJ2-7
CDR3 length: 16
D gene: TRBD1
clone size: -

CDR3 protein: CASSWDRGVAGELFF
CDR3 DNA: TGTGCCAGCAGCTGGGACAGGGGTGTCGCCGGGGAGCTGTTTTTT
V gene: TRBV7-2
J gene: TRBJ2-2
CDR3 length: 15
D gene: TRBD1
clone size: -

CDR3 protein: CASSLGTSILYEQYF
CDR3 DNA: TGCGCCAGCAGCTTGGGGACTTCAATACTCTACGAGCAGTACTTC
V gene: TRBV5-1
J gene: TRBJ2-7
CDR3 length: 15
D gene: -
clone size: -

CDR3 protein: CASSPRTGGAGMNTEAFF
CDR3 DNA: TGTGCCAGTAGTCCCAGGACAGGGGGCGCGGGGATGAACACTGAAGCTTTCTTT
V gene: TRBV19
J gene: TRBJ1-1
CDR3 length: 18
D gene: TRBD1
clone size: -

CDR3 protein: CASSPRRGTGELFF
CDR3 DNA: TGTGCCAGCAGTCCTAGAAGGGGAACCGGGGAGCTGTTTTTT
V gene: TRBV27
J gene: TRBJ2-2
CDR3 length: 14
D gene: -
clone size: -

CDR3 protein: CASRIGQVNTEAFF
CDR3 DNA: TGTGCCAGCAGAATCGGACAGGTGAACACTGAAGCTTTCTTT
V gene: TRBV27
J gene: TRBJ1-1
CDR3 length: 14
D gene: TRBD1
clone size: -

CDR3 protein: CASSSGVGNTIYF
CDR3 DNA: TGTGCCAGCAGCTCGGGAGTCGGAAACACCATATATTTT
V gene: TRBV7-2
J gene: TRBJ1-3
CDR3 length: 13
D gene: -
clone size: few

CDR3 protein: CASSIASLAGAEQYF
CDR3 DNA: TGTGCCAGTAGTATAGCTTCCCTAGCGGGGGCTGAGCAGTACTTC
V gene: TRBV19
J gene: TRBJ2-7
CDR3 length: 15
D gene: TRBD2
clone size: -

CDR3 protein: CASSPLYGTGDTGELFF
CDR3 DNA: TGTGCCAGCTCACCACTCTATGGAACAGGGGACACCGGGGAGCTGTTTTTT
V gene: TRBV18
J gene: TRBJ2-2
CDR3 length: 17
D gene: TRBD1
clone size: -

CDR3 protein: CASSLVSGRVGYNEQFF
CDR3 DNA: TGTGCCAGCAGTTTGGTTAGCGGGAGGGTTGGCTACAATGAGCAGTTCTTC
V gene: TRBV28
J gene: TRBJ2-1
CDR3 length: 17
D gene: TRBD2
clone size: -

CDR3 protein: CASSLGQTLTYNEQFF
CDR3 DNA: TGTGCCAGCAGCTTGGGTCAGACTCTGACCTACAATGAGCAGTTCTTC
V gene: TRBV7-9
J gene: TRBJ2-1
CDR3 length: 16
D gene: -
clone size: -

CDR3 protein: CASSLVYRDGYTF
CDR3 DNA: TGTGCCAGCAGTCTCGTCTACAGGGATGGCTACACCTTC
V gene: TRBV28
J gene: TRBJ1-2
CDR3 length: 13
D gene: -
clone size: -

CDR3 protein: CAVTGTGGLYNEQFF
CDR3 DNA: TGTGCCGTAACAGGAACGGGGGGCTTGTACAATGAGCAGTTCTTC
V gene: TRBV10-3
J gene: TRBJ2-1
CDR3 length: 15
D gene: -
clone size: -

CDR3 protein: CASARLAGGTGELFF
CDR3 DNA: TGTGCCAGCGCCCGACTAGCGGGAGGCACCGGGGAGCTGTTTTTT
V gene: TRBV2
J gene: TRBJ2-2
CDR3 length: 15
D gene: TRBD2
clone size: -

CDR3 protein: CASSQAGGANYGYTF
CDR3 DNA: TGCGCCAGCAGCCAAGCCGGTGGAGCTAACTATGGCTACACCTTC
V gene: TRBV4-3
J gene: TRBJ1-2
CDR3 length: 15
D gene: -
clone size: -

CDR3 protein: CASSSEVSSGSREQFF
CDR3 DNA: TGTGCCAGCAGCTCAGAGGTCTCTAGCGGGAGTCGTGAGCAGTTCTTC
V gene: TRBV7-6
J gene: TRBJ2-1
CDR3 length: 16
D gene: TRBD2
clone size: -